This TCR beta chain was observed in a study of cytomegalovirus exposure and HLA in healthy donors. Study-level results: Fewer N-insertions than the roughly 670-donor mean were reportedly shown by an Asian-associated ancestry cluster in a later analysis.

In nominal health when sampled, donors likely had unrecorded immune exposures nonetheless. With respect to this clone: The antigen is undetermined.

This CDR3 is built from 16 residues. Unmatched junction bases numbered 7, after V lost 5 bases and J lost 4 bases. The germline gives CDR1 LGHNA, CDR2 YSLEER. PCR primers comprised 60 Vbeta and 13 Jbeta primers. Per the authors' pipeline: Later analysis identified 80 million to 90 million unique TCR beta chains, 9 million to 13 million shared. Sequencing used immunoSEQ multiplex PCR; TCRdb keeps in-frame clones, though not all of them. V, J and clone size reflect that table, while D and trimming were determined from the DNA. The sample records around 150,000 clones, over 70% being singletons. Specimen: PBMCs. The clonotype was recovered from a man aged 18 to 29 in good health and CMV-seropositive. The genes are TRBV4-3 and TRBJ2-1; 11 bases are a match to TRBD1. The CDR3 region is CASSYLRDRGYNEQFF. CDR3 DNA sequence: TGCGCCAGCAGCTACCTTCGGGACAGGGGGTACAATGAGCAGTTCTTC.